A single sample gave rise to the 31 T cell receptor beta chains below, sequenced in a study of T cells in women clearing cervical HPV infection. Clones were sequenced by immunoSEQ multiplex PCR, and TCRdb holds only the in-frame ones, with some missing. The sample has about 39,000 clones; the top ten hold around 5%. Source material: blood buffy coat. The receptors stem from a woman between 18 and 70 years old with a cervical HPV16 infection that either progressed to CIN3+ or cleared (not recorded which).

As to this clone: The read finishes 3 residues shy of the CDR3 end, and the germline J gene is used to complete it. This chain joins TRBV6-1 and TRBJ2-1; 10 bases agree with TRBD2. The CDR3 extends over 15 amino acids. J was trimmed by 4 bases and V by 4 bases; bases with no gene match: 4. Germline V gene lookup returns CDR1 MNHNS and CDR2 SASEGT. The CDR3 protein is CASSVWTSGYNEQFF. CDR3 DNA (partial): TGTGCCAGCAGTGTTTGGACTAGCGGTTACAATGAG.

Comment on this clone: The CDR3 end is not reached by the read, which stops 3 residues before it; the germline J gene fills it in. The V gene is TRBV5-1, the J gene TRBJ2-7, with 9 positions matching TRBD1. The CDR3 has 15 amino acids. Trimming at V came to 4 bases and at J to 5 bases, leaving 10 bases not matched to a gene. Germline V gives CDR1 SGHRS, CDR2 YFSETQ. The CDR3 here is CASSRQGVTSDEQYF. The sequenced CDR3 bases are TGCGCCAGCAGCCGACAGGGGGTGACATCCGACGAG.

The CDR3 DNA, read in part, is TGTGCCAGCAGTGAAGGTAACAGGGGCAATCAGCCC. This encodes CASSEGNRGNQP. The whole CDR3 sequence is CASSEGNRGNQPQHF. This rearrangement joins TRBV2 to TRBJ1-5, with D perhaps matching TRBD1 (6 bases). From the germline J gene comes the end of the CDR3, since the read stops 3 residues before it. The V end was cut by 1 base, the J end by 2 bases, with 9 bases between. Germline CDR1 and CDR2: SNHLY and FYNNEI. This CDR3 has 15 residues.

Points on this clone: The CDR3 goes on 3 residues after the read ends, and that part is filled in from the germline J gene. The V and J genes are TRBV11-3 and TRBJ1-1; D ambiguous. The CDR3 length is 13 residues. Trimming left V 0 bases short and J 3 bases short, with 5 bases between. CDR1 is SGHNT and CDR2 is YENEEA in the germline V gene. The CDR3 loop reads CASSLDGDTEAFF. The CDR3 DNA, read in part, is TGTGCCAGCAGCTTAGACGGGGACACTGAA.

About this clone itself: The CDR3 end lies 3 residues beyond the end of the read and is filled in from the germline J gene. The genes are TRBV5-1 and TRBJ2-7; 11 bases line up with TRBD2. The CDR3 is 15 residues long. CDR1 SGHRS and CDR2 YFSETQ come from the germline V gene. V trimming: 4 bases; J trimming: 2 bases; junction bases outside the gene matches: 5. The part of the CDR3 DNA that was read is TGCGCCAGCAGCAAATCTAGCGGGGGGCCCTACGAG. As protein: CASSKSSGGPYE. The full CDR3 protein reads CASSKSSGGPYEQYF. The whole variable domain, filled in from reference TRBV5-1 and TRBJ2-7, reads KAGVTQTPRYLIKTRGQQVTLSCSPISGHRSVSWYQQTPGQGLQFLFEYFSETQRNKGNFPGRFSGRQFSNSRSEMNVSTLELGDSALYLCASSKSSGGPYEQYFGPGTRLTVT.

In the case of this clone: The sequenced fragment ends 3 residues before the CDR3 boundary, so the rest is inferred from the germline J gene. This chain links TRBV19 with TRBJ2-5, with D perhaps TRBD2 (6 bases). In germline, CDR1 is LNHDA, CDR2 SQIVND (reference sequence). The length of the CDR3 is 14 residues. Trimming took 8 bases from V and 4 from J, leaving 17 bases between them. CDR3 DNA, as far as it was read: TGTGCCAGTCGACCGGAGGGCCTCCCAGAGACC. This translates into CASRPEGLPET. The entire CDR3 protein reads CASRPEGLPETQYF.

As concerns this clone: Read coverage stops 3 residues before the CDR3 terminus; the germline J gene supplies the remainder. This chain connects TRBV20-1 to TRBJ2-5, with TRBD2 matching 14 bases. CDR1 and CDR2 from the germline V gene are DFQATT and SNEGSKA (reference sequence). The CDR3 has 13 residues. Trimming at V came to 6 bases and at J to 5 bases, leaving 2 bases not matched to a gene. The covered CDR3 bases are TGCAGTGCCCGGACTAGCGGGAGGGAGACC. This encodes CSARTSGRET. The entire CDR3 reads CSARTSGRETQYF.

The covered CDR3 bases are TGTGCCAGCAGCGTAGCTGGGGCTGGCACAGATACG. The encoded protein is CASSVAGAGTDT. The complete CDR3 protein is CASSVAGAGTDTQYF. This chain joins TRBV9 and TRBJ2-3; possibly TRBD1 for D (5 bases). The read comes to an end 3 residues before the CDR3 does, leaving the germline J gene to fill in the end. The CDR3 has 15 amino acids. In germline, CDR1 is SGDLS, CDR2 YYNGEE. The ends were cut back, 0 bases at V and 1 base at J, with 9 bases in the middle.

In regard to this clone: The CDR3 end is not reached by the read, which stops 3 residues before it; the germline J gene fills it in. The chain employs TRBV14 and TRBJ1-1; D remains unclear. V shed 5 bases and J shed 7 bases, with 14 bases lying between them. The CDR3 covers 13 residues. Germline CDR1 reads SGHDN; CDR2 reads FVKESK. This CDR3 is CASSLSGVREAFF. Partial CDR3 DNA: TGTGCCAGCAGCTTATCCGGGGTACGTGAA.

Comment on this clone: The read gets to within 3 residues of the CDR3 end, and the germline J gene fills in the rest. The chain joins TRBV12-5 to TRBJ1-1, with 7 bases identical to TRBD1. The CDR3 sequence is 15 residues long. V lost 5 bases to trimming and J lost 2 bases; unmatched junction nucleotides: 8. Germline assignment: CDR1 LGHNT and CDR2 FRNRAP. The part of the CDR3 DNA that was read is TGTGCTAGTGGTCGTCAACAGGGGTTAAACACTGAA. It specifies CASGRQQGLNTE. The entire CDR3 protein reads CASGRQQGLNTEAFF.

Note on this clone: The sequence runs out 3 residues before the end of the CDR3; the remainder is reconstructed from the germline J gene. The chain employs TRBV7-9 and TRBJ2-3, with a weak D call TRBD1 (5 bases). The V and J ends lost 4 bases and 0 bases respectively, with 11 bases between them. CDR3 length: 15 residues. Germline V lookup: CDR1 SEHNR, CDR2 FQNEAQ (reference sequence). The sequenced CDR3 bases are TGTGCCAGCAGCTCAGGGATTGCTAGCACAGATACG. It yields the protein CASSSGIASTDT. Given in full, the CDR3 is CASSSGIASTDTQYF.

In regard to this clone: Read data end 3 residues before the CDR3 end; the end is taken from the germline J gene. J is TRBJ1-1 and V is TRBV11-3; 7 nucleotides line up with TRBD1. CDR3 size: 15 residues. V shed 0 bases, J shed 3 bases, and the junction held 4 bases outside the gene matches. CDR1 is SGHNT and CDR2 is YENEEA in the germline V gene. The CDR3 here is CASSLEVQGDTEAFF. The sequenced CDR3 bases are TGTGCCAGCAGCTTAGAGGTTCAGGGGGACACTGAA.

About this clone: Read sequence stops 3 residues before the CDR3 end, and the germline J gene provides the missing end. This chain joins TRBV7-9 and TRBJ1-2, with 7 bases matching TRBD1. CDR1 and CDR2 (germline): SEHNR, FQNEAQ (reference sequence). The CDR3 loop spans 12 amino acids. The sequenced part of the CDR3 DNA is TGTGCCAGCGCGAATGACAGGGTCGGC. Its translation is CASANDRVG. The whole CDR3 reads CASANDRVGYTF.

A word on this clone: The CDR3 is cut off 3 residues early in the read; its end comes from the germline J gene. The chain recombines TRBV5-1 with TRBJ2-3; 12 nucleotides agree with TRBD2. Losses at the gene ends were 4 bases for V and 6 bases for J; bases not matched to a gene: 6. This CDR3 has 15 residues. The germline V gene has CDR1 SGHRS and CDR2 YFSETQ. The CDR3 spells CASSRTSGDFDTQYF. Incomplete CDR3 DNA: TGCGCCAGCAGCAGGACTAGCGGGGATTTCGATACG.

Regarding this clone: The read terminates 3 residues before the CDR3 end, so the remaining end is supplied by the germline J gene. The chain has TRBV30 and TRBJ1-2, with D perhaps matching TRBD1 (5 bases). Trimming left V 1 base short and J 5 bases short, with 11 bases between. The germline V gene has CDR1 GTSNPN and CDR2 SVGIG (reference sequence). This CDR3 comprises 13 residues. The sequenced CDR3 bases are TGTGCCTGGAGTGGGGGGGGAGGGTATGGC. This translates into CAWSGGGGYG. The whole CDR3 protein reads CAWSGGGGYGYTF.

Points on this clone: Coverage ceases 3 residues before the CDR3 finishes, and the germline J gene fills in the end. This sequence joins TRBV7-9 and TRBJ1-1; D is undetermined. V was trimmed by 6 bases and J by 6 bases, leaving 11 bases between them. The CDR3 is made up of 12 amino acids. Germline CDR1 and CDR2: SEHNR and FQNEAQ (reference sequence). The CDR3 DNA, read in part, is TGTGCCAGCAGACGGGGAGGCGCTGAA. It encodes CASRRGGAE. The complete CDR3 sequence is CASRRGGAEAFF.

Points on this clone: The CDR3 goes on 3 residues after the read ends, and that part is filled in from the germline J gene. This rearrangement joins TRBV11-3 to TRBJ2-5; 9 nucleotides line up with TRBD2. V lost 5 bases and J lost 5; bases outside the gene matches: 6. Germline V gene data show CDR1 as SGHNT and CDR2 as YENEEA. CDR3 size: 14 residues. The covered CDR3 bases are TGTGCCAGCAGCACTGCGGGGGGGCCGGAGACC. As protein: CASSTAGGPET. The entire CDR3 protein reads CASSTAGGPETQYF.

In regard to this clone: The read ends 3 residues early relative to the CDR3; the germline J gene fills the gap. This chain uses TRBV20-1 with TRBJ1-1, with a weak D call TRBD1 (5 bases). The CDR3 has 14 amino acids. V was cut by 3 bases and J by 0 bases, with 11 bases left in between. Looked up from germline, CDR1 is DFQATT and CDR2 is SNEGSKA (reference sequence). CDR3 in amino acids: CSASQGLMNTEAFF. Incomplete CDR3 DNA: TGCAGTGCTAGCCAGGGACTCATGAACACTGAA.

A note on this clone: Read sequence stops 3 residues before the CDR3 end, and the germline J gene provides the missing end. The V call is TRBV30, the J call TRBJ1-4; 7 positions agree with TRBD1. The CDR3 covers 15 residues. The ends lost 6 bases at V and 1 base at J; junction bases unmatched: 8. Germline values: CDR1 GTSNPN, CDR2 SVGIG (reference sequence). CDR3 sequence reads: CACSRGQRTNEKLFF. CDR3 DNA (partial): TGTGCCTGTTCAAGGGGGCAGAGAACTAATGAAAAA.

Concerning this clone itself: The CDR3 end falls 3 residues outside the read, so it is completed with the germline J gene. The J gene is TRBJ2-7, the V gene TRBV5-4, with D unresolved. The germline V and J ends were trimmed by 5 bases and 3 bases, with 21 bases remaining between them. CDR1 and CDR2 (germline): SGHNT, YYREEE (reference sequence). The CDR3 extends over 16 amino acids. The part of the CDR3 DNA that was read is TGTGCCAGCAGTCCCGACCGGAGCGCTCAGCACTACGAG. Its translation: CASSPDRSAQHYE. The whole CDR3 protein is CASSPDRSAQHYEQYF.

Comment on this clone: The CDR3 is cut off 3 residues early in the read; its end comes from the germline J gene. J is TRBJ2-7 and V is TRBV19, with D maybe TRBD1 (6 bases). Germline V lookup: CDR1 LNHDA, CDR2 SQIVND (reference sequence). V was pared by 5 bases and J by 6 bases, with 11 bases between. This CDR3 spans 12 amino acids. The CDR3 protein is CASSVQGGEQYF. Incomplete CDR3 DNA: TGTGCCAGTAGTGTACAGGGCGGCGAG.

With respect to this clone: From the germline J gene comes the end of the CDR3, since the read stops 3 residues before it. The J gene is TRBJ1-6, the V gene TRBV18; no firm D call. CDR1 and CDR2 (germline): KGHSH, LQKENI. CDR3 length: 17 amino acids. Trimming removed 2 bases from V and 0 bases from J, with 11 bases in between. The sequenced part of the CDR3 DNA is TGTGCCAGCTCACCAGGCCAAGAGAGCTCCTATAATTCACCC. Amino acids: CASSPGQESSYNSP. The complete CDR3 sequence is CASSPGQESSYNSPLHF.

The part of the CDR3 DNA that was read is TGTGCCAGTAGTCCTCGACAGGGACTGGGAGGCAATCAGCCC. Protein: CASSPRQGLGGNQP. The full CDR3 sequence reads CASSPRQGLGGNQPQHF. V gene TRBV19 combines with J gene TRBJ1-5; 7 nucleotides agree with TRBD1. Read data end 3 residues before the CDR3 end; the end is taken from the germline J gene. The germline gives CDR1 LNHDA, CDR2 SQIVND (reference sequence). Germline trimming cut 5 bases from V and 2 bases from J; bases unmatched to any gene: 12. CDR3 length: 17 amino acids. The full variable domain, rest sourced from reference TRBV19 and TRBJ1-5, is DGGITQSPKYLFRKEGQNVTLSCEQNLNHDAMYWYRQDPGQGLRLIYYSQIVNDFQKGDIAEGYSVSREKKESFPLTVTSAQKNPTAFYLCASSPRQGLGGNQPQHFGDGTRLSIL.

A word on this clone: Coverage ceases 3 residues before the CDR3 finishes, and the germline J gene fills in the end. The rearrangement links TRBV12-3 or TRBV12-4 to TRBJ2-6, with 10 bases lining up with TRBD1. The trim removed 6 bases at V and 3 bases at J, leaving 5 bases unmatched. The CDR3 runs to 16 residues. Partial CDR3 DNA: TGTGCCAGCAGCCTAGACAGGGGGCGTGGGGCCAACGTC. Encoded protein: CASSLDRGRGANV. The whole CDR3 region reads CASSLDRGRGANVLTF.

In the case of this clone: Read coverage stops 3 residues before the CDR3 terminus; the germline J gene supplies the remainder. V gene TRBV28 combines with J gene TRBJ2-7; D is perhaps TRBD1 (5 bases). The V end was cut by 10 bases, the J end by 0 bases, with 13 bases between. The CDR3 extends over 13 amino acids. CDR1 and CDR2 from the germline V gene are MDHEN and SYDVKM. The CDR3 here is CATLGAPSYEQYF. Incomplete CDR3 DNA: TGTGCCACCCTTGGGGCACCCTCCTACGAG.

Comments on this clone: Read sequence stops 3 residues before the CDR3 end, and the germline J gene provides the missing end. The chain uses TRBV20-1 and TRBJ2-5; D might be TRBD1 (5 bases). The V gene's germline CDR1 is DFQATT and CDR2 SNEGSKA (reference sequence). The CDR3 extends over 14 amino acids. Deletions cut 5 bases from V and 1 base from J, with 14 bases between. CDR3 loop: CSAGAADPQETQYF. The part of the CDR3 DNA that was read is TGCAGTGCTGGGGCCGCCGATCCCCAAGAGACC.

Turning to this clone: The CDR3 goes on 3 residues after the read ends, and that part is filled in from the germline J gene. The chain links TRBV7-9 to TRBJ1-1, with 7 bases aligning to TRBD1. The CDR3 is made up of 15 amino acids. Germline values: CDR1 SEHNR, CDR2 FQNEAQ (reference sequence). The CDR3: CASSLEGATKNIAFF. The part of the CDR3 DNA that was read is TGTGCCAGCAGCTTAGAGGGGGCCACCAAAAACATT.

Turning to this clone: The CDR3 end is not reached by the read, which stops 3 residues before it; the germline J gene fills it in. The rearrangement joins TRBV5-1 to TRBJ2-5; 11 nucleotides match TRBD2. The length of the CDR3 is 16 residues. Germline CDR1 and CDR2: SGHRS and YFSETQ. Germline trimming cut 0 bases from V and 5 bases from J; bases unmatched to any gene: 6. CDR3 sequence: CASSLDSGGAYETQYF. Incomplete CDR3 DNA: TGCGCCAGCAGCTTGGATAGCGGGGGGGCGTATGAGACC.

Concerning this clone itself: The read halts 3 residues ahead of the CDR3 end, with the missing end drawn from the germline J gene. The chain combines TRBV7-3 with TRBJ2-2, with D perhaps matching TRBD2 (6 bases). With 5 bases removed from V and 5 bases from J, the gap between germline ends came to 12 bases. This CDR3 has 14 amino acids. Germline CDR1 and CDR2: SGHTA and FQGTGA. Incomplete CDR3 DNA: TGTGCCAGCAGCCCCCCGGGGGAAACCGGGGAG. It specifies CASSPPGETGE. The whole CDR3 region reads CASSPPGETGELFF.

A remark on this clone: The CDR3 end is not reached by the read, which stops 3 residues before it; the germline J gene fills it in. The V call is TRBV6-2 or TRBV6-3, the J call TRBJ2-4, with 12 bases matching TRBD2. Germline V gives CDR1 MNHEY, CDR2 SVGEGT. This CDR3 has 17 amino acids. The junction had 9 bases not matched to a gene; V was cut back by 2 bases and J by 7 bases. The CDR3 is CASSYELLAGGGNIQYF. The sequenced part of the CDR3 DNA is TGTGCCAGCAGTTACGAACTACTAGCGGGGGGCGGGAACATT.

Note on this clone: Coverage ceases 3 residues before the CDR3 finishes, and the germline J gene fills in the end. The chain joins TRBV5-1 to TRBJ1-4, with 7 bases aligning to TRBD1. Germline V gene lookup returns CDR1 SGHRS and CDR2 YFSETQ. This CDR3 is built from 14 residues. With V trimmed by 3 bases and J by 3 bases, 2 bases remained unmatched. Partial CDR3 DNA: TGCGCCAGCAGCTCGACAGGGTCTAATGAAAAA. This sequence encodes CASSSTGSNEK. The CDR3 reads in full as CASSSTGSNEKLFF.